This TCR beta chain was found in a study of blood T cell repertoires in COVID-19. Study summary: Both acute and convalescent COVID-19 samples were obtained from the United States, Italy and Spain. PBMCs, B-cell-depleted T cells, or T cells provided the cDNA or gDNA that made up the material.

Those enrolled in Seattle joined during active infection and were followed longitudinally afterward. Under the authors' procedure: Amplification of reference gene primers was used by the study to estimate nucleated cell counts. Using immunoSEQ multiplex PCR, the repertoire was profiled, and TCRdb retains in-frame clones only, with some absent. V, J and clone size were drawn from that table, and D and trimming were deduced from the DNA. In the table there are around 290,000 clones, 86% of which are singletons. This CDR3 contains 15 residues. Germline V gives CDR1 SGHRS, CDR2 YFSETQ. The V gene lost 0 bases and the J gene lost 2 bases, with 11 bases spanning the gap. This clone was picked up a small number of times.

Sequenced: peripheral blood. The source is a woman between 65 and 79 years old with COVID-19, enrolled during active disease. This rearrangement joins TRBV5-1 to TRBJ1-2, with D unresolved. CDR3 nucleotide sequence: TGCGCCAGCAGCTTGGTTCCAGGCTTCAACTATGGCTACACCTTC. It encodes CASSLVPGFNYGYTF. Full variable domain (outside the CDR3, taken from reference TRBV5-1 and TRBJ1-2): KAGVTQTPRYLIKTRGQQVTLSCSPISGHRSVSWYQQTPGQGLQFLFEYFSETQRNKGNFPGRFSGRQFSNSRSEMNVSTLELGDSALYLCASSLVPGFNYGYTFGSGTRLTVV.